These 8 T cell receptor beta chains share one sample of origin, sequenced in a study of cytomegalovirus exposure and HLA in healthy donors. TCRdb's copy holds only in-frame clones and misses some; the assay was immunoSEQ multiplex PCR. The table shows approximately 110,000 clones, with 88% occurring only once. The material sequenced was PBMCs. The source of these receptors is a woman between 18 and 29 years old in good health and CMV-seronegative.

V is TRBV4-2 and J is TRBJ2-2; maybe TRBD2 (6 bases). The V gene's germline CDR1 is LGHNA and CDR2 YNFKEQ. The length of the CDR3 is 14 residues. The V and J ends lost 4 bases and 1 base respectively, with 7 bases between them. DNA for the CDR3: TGTGCCAGCAGCCGGGGAGGGAACACCGGGGAGCTGTTTTTT. Amino acid sequence: CASSRGGNTGELFF.

The rearrangement links TRBV6-5 to TRBJ2-2; TRBD2 is a possible D gene (6 bases). Trimming took 2 bases from V and 4 from J, leaving 11 bases between them. The CDR3 totals 15 residues. Germline CDR1 MNHEY, CDR2 SVGAGI. The CDR3 loop is CASSYGTPFTGELFF. In DNA, the CDR3 is TGTGCCAGCAGTTACGGGACTCCCTTCACCGGGGAGCTGTTTTTT.

The rearrangement uses TRBV4-1 and TRBJ2-1; TRBD2 aligns across 7 bases. CDR3 length: 20 amino acids. V was clipped by 3 bases and J by 1 base; unmatched bases: 18. CDR1 is MGHRA and CDR2 is YSYEKL in the germline V gene. For the CDR3, the DNA is TGCGCCAGCAGCCATCCTGGGGGGGACGGGAGGTCCGGGTCCTACAATGAGCAGTTCTTC. Translating it yields CASSHPGGDGRSGSYNEQFF.

This clone was found a few times. The chain employs TRBV5-1 and TRBJ1-2; D is unresolved. V lost 5 bases and J 3 bases, leaving 8 bases between the germline ends. CDR3 length: 12 amino acids. Germline V gene data show CDR1 as SGHRS and CDR2 as YFSETQ. The CDR3 spells CASSAEDYGYTF. The CDR3 nucleotides read TGCGCCAGCAGTGCAGAAGACTATGGCTACACCTTC.

The CDR3 DNA is TGTGCCAGCAGCAAAGGTGGCTCTAGCAGGTCATCCTACAATGAGCAGTTCTTC. Amino acid sequence: CASSKGGSSRSSYNEQFF. The J gene is TRBJ2-1, the V gene TRBV21-1; TRBD2, the table's D call, was not compared with the DNA. TRBV21-1 corresponds to a pseudogene. This CDR3 spans 18 amino acids.

The chain has TRBV19 and TRBJ1-2, with TRBD1 as a possible D gene (5 bases). The germline CDR1 and CDR2 sequences are LNHDA and SQIVND (reference sequence). Trimming removed 9 bases from V and 8 bases from J, with 13 bases in between. The CDR3 has 11 amino acids. CDR3 sequence reads: CASGAGGGYTF. CDR3 coding DNA: TGTGCCAGCGGGGCCGGGGGAGGCTACACCTTC.

CDR3 in DNA: TGCGCCAGCAGCCTGGGACTTTCCAATGAGCAGTTCTTC. Translation gives CASSLGLSNEQFF. The chain is built from TRBV5-1 and TRBJ2-1, with D perhaps TRBD2 (6 bases). The ends were cut back, 4 bases at V and 6 bases at J, with 11 bases in the middle. Germline CDR1 SGHRS, CDR2 YFSETQ. The CDR3 covers 13 residues.

The genes are TRBV9 and TRBJ2-1, with 12 bases identical to TRBD2. Trimming cost V 2 bases and J 9 bases; bases outside gene matches: 6. The CDR3 is 15 amino acids. CDR1 and CDR2 from the germline V gene are SGDLS and YYNGEE. The chain's CDR3 is CASSVLAGGPGEQFF. The CDR3 nucleotides are TGTGCCAGCAGCGTCCTAGCGGGGGGGCCTGGTGAGCAGTTCTTC.